What follows is one T cell receptor beta chain and its context. The entry originates in a study of blood T cell repertoires in COVID-19. About the research overall: The study drew acute and convalescent COVID-19 samples from the United States, Italy and Spain. From T cells, B-cell-depleted T cells, or PBMCs came the material, which was cDNA or gDNA.

The authors' processing: Researchers report that nucleated cell counts were estimated from reference gene primer amplification. TCRdb keeps only in-frame clones here, not all; method: immunoSEQ multiplex PCR. That table is the source of V, J and clone size, and D and trimming were worked out from the DNA. The profile shows 350,000 or so clones, 70% to 90% of them singletons. Germline CDR1 is MNHEY and CDR2 is SMNVEV (reference sequence). Trimming cost V 3 bases and J 4 bases; bases outside gene matches: 6. The CDR3 length is 15 residues. The clonotype originates from a woman aged 25-40 years with COVID-19, enrolled during active disease. The sequenced sample consisted of peripheral blood. The chain uses TRBV27 and TRBJ2-7, with TRBD1 matching 10 bases. The CDR3 DNA reads as TGTGCCAGCAGTTTGCCCGGGACAGGGGTTTACGAGCAGTACTTC. Translating gives CASSLPGTGVYEQYF.